The TCR beta chain described here comes from a study of spatial heterogeneity in lung cancer. Study context: Each time, sequencing found more beta-chain sequences than alpha-chain sequences. Counts of TCR transcripts in tumor regions correlated strongly with a matched bulk RNA-seq T cell module score.

Study results and limitations: Estimated coverage of tumor T cells was about 6.4% for alpha and about 14% for beta chains. Counts of expanded alpha and beta TCRs within tumors tracked the tumor nonsynonymous mutation count.

The sample's time point: sample taken at primary tumor resection. In each case, whole RNA from tumor, nontumor lung or frozen PBMC was sequenced unsorted. This clonotype was found many times. Its antigen remains unidentified. The V end was cut by 0 bases, the J end by 9 bases, with 18 bases between. The length of the CDR3 is 17 residues. Germline V CDR1 and CDR2: MNHNY, SVGAGI (reference sequence). TCRdb re-derived calls from the 5' RACE reads in MiXCR, one entry per CDR3 protein. There are about 18,000 distinct CDR3 sequences in the sample; about 6.5% occur only once, and about 4% lies in the top ten.

J is TRBJ1-6 and V is TRBV6-6; D unclear. The TCR was taken from a female donor with early-stage non-small cell lung cancer. The source material was lung tumor tissue, sampled at surgery. The CDR3 coding sequence is TGTGCCAGCAGTTACTCGATTCCCTATCGAGGTTCTTCACCCCTCCACTTT. Translation gives CASSYSIPYRGSSPLHF.